This T cell receptor beta chain was found in a study of Ad26.COV2.S vaccination and SARS-CoV-2 variants. Study information: Donor got 5x10^10 or 1x10^11 viral particles of Ad26.COV2.S. Study-wide points: Vaccinated individuals (as opposed to placebo recipients) had higher spike-specific TCR breadth. Breadth and depth estimates from TCRs may understate total T cell responses.

Specified treatment: some 19 received Ad26.COV2.S at low or high dose, single or two shots; 5 received placebo; per-sample allocation not given. Samples were taken on day 63 after the first vaccine or placebo injection. An Ad26 vector was used to express Wuhan-strain SARS-CoV-2 spike as the vaccine. Points on this clone: Its antigen is not known.

The V and J ends lost 7 bases and 3 bases respectively, with 10 bases between them. This CDR3 has 14 residues. CDR1 is MNHEY, CDR2 SVGAGI, per germline. The data were produced by immunoSEQ multiplex PCR, yet TCRdb's version contains in-frame clones alone and is incomplete. The sample holds some 340,000 clones; about 86% are singletons and the top ten take under 2%. This specimen consisted of peripheral blood, obtained in a trial of Ad26.COV2.S vaccine versus placebo. This TCR came from a person between 18 and 65 years old who received the Ad26.COV2.S COVID-19 vaccine or a placebo. V and J are TRBV6-5 and TRBJ1-6; the D is unclear. The CDR3 loop is CASITPSYNSPLHF. DNA for the CDR3: TGTGCCAGCATCACCCCAAGCTATAATTCACCCCTCCACTTT.